This T cell receptor beta chain was identified in a study of T cell repertoires in cytomegalovirus infection (dated by TCRdb to the late 2010s). Describing the broader study: The peptide stimulations were aimed at well-studied HLA-B-restricted epitopes as well as recently identified HLA-C-restricted CMV epitopes, whose presentation resists viral immunomodulation. The HLA type of each donor mattered for the analysis, because public TCR beta signatures pointed to carriage of CMV infection along with the matching HLA type. General conclusions and limits of the study: In the ex vivo response, HLA-C-restricted CMV-specific TCR beta clonotypes were dominant, and in two of eight donors the single most frequent clonotype came from this HLA-C-restricted group. In both this cohort and an independent roughly 400-donor cohort, the cumulative frequency of public TCR beta family members distinguished carriers of CMV infection plus the relevant HLA type.

Sequencing was performed on an Illumina HiSeq 1500. TCRdb applied fastp at Q25 and MiXCR to the public reads, then kept only in-frame beta chains. One record per CDR3 amino acid sequence lists the most common genes and DNA. The sample records roughly 990,000 distinct CDR3 sequences, less than 40% of which are singletons. The top ten constitute over 11% of the sample. The treatment or condition label here, explained by the study, means: in vitro stimulation with specific CMV peptide epitopes to enrich CMV-specific T cells. To note about this clonotype: Its cognate antigen has yet to be identified. No quality values exist for individual bases; no much larger clone is one base distant.

The cysteine opens and the phenylalanine closes a CDR3 of 15 amino acids. The CDR3 DNA has 45 bases and is translated from base 1. V is pared back by 0 bases and J by 8 bases, with 17 bases lying between the germline termini. Sequences SGHRS (CDR1) and YFSETQ (CDR2) are obtained from the germline V gene. The specimen comprised cultured CD8+ T cells from PBMCs, sampled from culture after CMV antigen stimulation. The sequence joins TRBV5-1 to TRBJ1-2; a tentative D call is TRBD1 (5 bases match). This TCR was sampled from a human donor in good health (CMV status not recorded). Some clones in this sample may be carry-over from other donors' samples. The DNA sequence is as follows: TGCGCCAGCAGCTTGGAACAGGTGAACTATGCGGGCTACACCTTC. Its protein reads: CASSLEQVNYAGYTF.